In its sample, the clone carrying this T cell receptor beta chain was seen a few times. TCRdb fed the RT-PCR reads into MiXCR, producing one record per CDR3 protein. The table records about 540,000 distinct CDR3 sequences, around 21% of them present only once. These data belong to a study of response to subunit inactivated influenza vaccine. Germline loops: CDR1 ENHRY, CDR2 SYGVKD. This CDR3 region has 12 residues. V gave up 5 bases and J gave up 5 bases; unmatched junction bases: 3. The same sample was also used in a study of T cells expressing NK-cell markers. Per that paper: 5'RACE template switching with UMIs produced the TCR beta cDNA. In sorted CD3+CD56+NKG2C+, CD3+CD56+NKG2C- and CD3+CD56-NKG2C+ T cells, TCR beta repertoires were obtained. CD8+ T cells in more than five donors included dominant NKG2C+ clonotypes at about 1.0-8%. HCMV specificity was not established for the expanded NKG2C+ T cell clones.

The sequencing used CD4+ T cells sorted from PBMCs, collected 11 to 12 days after vaccination. The chain joins TRBV10-3 to TRBJ2-7, with 7 bases identical to TRBD1. The sequence was obtained from a man in his fifties who received an inactivated influenza vaccine. The CDR3: CAISSDRDEQYF. CDR3 nucleotides: TGTGCCATCAGTTCTGACAGGGACGAGCAGTACTTC.